This TCR beta chain emerged from a study of beta chain features in type 1 diabetes. About the research overall: All samples together contributed 107,917,701 sorted cells for examination.

Reverse transcribing all isolated RNA meant expressed TCRB transcripts were sequenced. Clones were read by immunoSEQ multiplex PCR, and TCRdb kept only the in-frame ones, dropping some. This table has hundreds of thousands of clones, 13% appearing once. This CDR3 spans 15 amino acids. Germline loops: CDR1 LNHNV, CDR2 YYDKDF (reference sequence). Trimming removed 0 bases from V and 2 bases from J, with 9 bases in between. About this clone itself: Its antigen is undetermined.

Regarding the study as a whole: All four CD4+ subsets of Type 1 diabetes patients contained TCRB CDR3s that were moderately but significantly shorter.

The sequence came from a man aged 18 to 29 with type 1 diabetes. The sample comprised naive CD4+ T cells from blood. The genes are TRBV15 and TRBJ2-3; D is undetermined. The CDR3 DNA follows: TGTGCCACCAGCAGAGATGTGGGCAACACAGATACGCAGTATTTT. Amino acid sequence: CATSRDVGNTDTQYF.